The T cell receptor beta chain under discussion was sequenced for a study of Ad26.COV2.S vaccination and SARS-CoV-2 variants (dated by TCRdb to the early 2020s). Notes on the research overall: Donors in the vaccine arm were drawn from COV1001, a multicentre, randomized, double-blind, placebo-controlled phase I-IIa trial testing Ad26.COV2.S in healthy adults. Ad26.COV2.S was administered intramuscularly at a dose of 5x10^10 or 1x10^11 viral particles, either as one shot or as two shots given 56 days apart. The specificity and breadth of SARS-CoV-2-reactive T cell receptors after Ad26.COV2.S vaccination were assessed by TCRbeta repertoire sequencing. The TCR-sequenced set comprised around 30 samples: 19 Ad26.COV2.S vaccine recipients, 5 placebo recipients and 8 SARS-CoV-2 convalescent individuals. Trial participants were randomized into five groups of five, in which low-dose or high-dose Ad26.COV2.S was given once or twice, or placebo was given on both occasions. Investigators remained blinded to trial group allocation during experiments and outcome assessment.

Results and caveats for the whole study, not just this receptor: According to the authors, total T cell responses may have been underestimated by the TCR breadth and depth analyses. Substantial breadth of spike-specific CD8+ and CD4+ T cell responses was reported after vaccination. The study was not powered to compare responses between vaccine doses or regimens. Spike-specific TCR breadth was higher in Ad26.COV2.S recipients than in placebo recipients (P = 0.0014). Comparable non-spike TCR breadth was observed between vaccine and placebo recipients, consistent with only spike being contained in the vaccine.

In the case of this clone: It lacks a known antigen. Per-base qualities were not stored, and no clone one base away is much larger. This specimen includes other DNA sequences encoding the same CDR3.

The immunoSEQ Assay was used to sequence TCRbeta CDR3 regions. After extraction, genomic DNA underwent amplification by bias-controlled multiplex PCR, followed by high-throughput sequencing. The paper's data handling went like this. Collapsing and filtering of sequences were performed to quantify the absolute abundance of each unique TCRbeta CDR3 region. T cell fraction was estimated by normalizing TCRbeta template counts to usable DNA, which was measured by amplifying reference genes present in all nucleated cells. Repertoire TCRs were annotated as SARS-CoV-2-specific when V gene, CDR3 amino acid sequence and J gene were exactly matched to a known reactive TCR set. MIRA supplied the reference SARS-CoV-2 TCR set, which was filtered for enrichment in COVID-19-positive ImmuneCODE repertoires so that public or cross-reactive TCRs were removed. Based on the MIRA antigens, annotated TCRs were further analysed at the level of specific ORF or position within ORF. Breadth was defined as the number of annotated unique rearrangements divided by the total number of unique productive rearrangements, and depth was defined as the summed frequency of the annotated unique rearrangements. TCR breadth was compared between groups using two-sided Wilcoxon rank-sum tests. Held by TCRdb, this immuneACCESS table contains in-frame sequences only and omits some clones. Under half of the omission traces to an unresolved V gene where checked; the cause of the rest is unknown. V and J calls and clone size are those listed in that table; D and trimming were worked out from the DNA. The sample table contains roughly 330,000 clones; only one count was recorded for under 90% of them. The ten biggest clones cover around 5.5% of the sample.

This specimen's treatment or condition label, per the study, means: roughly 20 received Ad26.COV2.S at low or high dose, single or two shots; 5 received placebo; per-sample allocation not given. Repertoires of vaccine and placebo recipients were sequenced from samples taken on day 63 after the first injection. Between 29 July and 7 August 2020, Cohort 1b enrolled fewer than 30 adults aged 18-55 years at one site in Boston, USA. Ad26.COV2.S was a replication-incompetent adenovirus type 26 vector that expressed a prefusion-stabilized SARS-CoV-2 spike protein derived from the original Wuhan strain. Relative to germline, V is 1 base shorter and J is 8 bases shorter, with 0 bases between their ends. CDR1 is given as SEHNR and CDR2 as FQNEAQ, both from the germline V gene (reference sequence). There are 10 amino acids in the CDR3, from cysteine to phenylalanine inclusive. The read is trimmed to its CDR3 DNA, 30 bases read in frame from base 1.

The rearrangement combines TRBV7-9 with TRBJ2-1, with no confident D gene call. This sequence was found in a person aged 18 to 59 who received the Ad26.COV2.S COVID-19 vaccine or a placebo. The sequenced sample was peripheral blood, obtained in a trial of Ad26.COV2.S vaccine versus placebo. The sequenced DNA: TGTGCCAGCAGCTTAGATGAGCAGTTCTTC. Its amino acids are CASSLDEQFF.